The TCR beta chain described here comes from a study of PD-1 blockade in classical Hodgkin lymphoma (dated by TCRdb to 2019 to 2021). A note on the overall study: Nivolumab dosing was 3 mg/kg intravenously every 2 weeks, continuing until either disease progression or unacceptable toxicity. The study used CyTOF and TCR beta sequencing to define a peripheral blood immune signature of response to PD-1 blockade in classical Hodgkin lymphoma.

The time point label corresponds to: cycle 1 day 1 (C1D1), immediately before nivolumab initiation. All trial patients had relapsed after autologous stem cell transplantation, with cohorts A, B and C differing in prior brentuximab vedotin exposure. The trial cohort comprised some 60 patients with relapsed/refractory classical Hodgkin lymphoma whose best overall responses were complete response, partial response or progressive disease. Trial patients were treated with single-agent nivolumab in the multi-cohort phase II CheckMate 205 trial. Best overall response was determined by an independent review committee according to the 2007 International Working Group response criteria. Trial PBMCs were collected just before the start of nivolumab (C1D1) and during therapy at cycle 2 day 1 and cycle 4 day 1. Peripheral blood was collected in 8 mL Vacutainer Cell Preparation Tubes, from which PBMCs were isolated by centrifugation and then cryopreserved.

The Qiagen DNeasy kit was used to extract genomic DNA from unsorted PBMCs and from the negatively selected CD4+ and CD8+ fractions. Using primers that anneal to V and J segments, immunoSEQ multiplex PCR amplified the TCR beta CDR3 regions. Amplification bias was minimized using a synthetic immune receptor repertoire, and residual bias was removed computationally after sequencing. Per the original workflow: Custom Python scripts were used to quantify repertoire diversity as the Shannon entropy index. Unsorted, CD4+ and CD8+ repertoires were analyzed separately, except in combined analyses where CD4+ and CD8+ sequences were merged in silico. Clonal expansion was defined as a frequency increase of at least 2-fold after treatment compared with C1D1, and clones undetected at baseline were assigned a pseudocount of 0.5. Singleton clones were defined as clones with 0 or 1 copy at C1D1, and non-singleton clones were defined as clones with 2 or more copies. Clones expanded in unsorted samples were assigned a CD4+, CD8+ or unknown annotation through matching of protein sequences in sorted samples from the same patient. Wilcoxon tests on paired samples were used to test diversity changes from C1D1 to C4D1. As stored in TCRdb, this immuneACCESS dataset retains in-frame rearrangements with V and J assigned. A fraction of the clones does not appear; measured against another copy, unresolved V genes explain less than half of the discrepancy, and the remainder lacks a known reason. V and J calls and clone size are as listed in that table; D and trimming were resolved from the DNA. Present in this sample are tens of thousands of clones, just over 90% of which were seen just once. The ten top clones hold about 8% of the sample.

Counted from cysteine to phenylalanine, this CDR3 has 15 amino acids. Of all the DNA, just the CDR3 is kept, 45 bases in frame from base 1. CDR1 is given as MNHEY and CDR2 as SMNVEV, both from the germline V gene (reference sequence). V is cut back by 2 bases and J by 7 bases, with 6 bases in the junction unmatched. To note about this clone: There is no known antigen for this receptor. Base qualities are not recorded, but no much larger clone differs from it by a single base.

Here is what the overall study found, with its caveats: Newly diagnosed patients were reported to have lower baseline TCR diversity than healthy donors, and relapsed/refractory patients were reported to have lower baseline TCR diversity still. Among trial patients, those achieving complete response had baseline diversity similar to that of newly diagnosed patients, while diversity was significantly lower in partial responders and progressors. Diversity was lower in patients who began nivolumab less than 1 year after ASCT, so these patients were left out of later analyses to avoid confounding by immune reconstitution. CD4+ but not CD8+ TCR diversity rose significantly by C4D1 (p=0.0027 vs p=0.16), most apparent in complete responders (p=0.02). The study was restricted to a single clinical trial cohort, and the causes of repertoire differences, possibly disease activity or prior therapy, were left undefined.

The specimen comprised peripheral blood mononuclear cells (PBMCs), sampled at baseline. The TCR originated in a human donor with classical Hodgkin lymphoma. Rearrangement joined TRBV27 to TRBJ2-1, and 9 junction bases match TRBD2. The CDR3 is CASSLVAGGWNEQFF. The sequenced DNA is TGTGCCAGCAGTTTAGTGGCGGGAGGGTGGAATGAGCAGTTCTTC.